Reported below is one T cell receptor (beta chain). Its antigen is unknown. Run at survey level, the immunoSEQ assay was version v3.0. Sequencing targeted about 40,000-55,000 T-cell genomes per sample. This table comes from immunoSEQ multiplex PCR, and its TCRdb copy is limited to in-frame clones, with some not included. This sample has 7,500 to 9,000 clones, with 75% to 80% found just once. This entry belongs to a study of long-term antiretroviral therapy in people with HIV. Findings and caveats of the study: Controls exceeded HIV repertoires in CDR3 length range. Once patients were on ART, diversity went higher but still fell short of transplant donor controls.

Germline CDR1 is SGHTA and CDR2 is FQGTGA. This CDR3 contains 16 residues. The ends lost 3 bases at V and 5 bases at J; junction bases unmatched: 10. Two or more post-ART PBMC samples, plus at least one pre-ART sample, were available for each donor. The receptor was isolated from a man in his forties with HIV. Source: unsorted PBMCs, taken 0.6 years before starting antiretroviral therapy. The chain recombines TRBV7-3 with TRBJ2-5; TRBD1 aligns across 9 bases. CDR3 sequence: CASSLGGQGLRETQYF. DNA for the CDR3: TGTGCCAGCAGCTTGGGGGGACAGGGCTTACGGGAGACCCAGTACTTC.